The TCR beta chain under discussion was sequenced for a study of shared clonotypes between healthy human individuals. The CDR3 is 15 residues long. CDR1 MNHEY and CDR2 SMNVEV come from the germline V gene (reference sequence). The V end lost 7 bases, the J end lost 2 bases, and 15 bases lay between the germline ends. Naive CD8 cells, CD45RO-negative and positively selected for CCR7, excluded terminally differentiated effector memory CD45RA+ cells. This table comes from immunoSEQ multiplex PCR, and its TCRdb copy is limited to in-frame clones, with some not included. This repertoire shows approximately 2,200,000 clones, approximately 94% found once; its top ten account for roughly 1.8%.

The receptor comes from a young man in good health. Some clones in this sample may be carry-over from other donors' samples. The chain couples TRBV27 to TRBJ2-1, with D uncertain. The sequencing input was naive CD8+ T cells from PBMCs. The CDR3 sequence: CASTVYAAAYNEQFF. The CDR3 DNA reads TGTGCCAGCACAGTTTATGCGGCAGCCTACAATGAGCAGTTCTTC.